The 17 T cell receptor beta chains below come from one sample, sequenced in a study of cytomegalovirus exposure and HLA in healthy donors. Here immunoSEQ multiplex PCR was the method, and the copy in TCRdb shows in-frame clones only, minus some. The sample lists 35,000 to 50,000 clones, more than 85% occurring once. What was sequenced was PBMCs. Receptors originate from a woman younger than 30 in good health and CMV-seronegative.

The CDR3 is CASRFTGAGNTIYF. In nucleotides, the CDR3 is TGTGCCAGCAGGTTCACAGGGGCTGGAAACACCATATATTTT. The rearrangement joins TRBV2 to TRBJ1-3; 7 nucleotides align to TRBD1. V was pared by 6 bases and J by 2 bases, with 4 bases of the junction left unmatched. CDR1 SNHLY and CDR2 FYNNEI come from the germline V gene. The CDR3 consists of 14 residues.

This rearrangement joins TRBV10-1 to TRBJ1-5; no clear D. Trimming left V 8 bases short and J 5 bases short, with 13 bases between. Germline loops: CDR1 WNHNN, CDR2 SYGVQD (reference sequence). This CDR3 region has 13 residues. Here the CDR3 reads CASSTSLDQPQHF. CDR3 nucleotide sequence: TGCGCCAGCTCAACCTCCCTAGATCAGCCCCAGCATTTT.

This chain uses TRBV6-4 with TRBJ2-1, with TRBD2 matching over 7 bases. With 3 bases clipped from V and 5 bases from J, the junction kept 4 bases outside the gene matches. Looked up from germline, CDR1 is MRHNA and CDR2 is SNTAGT. The CDR3 loop spans 14 amino acids. The CDR3 is CASSEAGANNEQFF. The CDR3 DNA reads TGTGCCAGCAGTGAGGCGGGAGCAAACAATGAGCAGTTCTTC.

The chain uses TRBV5-1 and TRBJ1-1; tentative D call: TRBD1 (5 bases). The germline V gene encodes CDR1 SGHRS and CDR2 YFSETQ. The V gene lost 3 bases and the J gene lost 4 bases, with 10 bases spanning the gap. The length of the CDR3 is 13 residues. This chain's CDR3 is CASSWVDTTEAFF. In nucleotides, the CDR3 is TGCGCCAGCAGCTGGGTGGACACCACTGAAGCTTTCTTT.

The chain combines TRBV6-5 with TRBJ1-1; 9 bases align to TRBD1. The CDR3 covers 14 residues. V lost 5 bases, J lost 1 base, and 2 bases stayed unmatched. The germline CDR1 and CDR2 sequences are MNHEY and SVGAGI. CDR3 in amino acids: CASSRTGENTEAFF. DNA for the CDR3: TGTGCCAGCAGTCGGACAGGGGAGAACACTGAAGCTTTCTTT.

The CDR3 spells CASSFDRGQADEQFF. DNA for the CDR3: TGTGCCAGCAGTTTTGACAGGGGGCAAGCAGATGAGCAGTTCTTC. The chain has TRBV28 and TRBJ2-1, with 10 bases aligning to TRBD1. There are 15 residues in the CDR3. Trimming took 3 bases from V and 8 from J; bases not matched to a gene: 7. Germline V lookup: CDR1 MDHEN, CDR2 SYDVKM.

The chain uses TRBV7-3 and TRBJ2-2; D might be TRBD2 (5 bases). Per the germline V gene, CDR1 is SGHTA and CDR2 is FQGTGA. This CDR3 comprises 14 residues. The V end was cut by 5 bases, the J end by 5 bases, with 12 bases between. CDR3 in DNA: TGTGCCAGCAGCCCCACCCCGGGGACCGGGGAGCTGTTTTTT. Amino acid sequence: CASSPTPGTGELFF.

V and J are TRBV6-5 and TRBJ2-7; possible D gene TRBD2, 6 bases. In germline, CDR1 is MNHEY, CDR2 SVGAGI. Deletions cut 2 bases from V and 2 bases from J, with 16 bases between. The CDR3 has 16 residues. The CDR3 reads CASSYGISGVTYEQYF. The CDR3 DNA sequence: TGTGCCAGCAGTTACGGTATCTCGGGGGTCACCTACGAGCAGTACTTC.

This chain links TRBV7-9 with TRBJ2-2; 9 positions agree with TRBD1. Germline CDR1 and CDR2: SEHNR and FQNEAQ (reference sequence). V lost 4 bases and J lost 4; bases outside the gene matches: 4. The CDR3 is 15 amino acids. The CDR3 reads CASSYRGQITGELFF. CDR3 sequence (DNA): TGTGCCAGCAGCTACAGGGGGCAAATCACCGGGGAGCTGTTTTTT.

This chain connects TRBV6-4 to TRBJ1-5, with 8 bases matching TRBD1. J gave up 3 bases and V 7 bases, and 20 bases lay outside the gene matches. CDR1 MRHNA and CDR2 SNTAGT come from the germline V gene. The CDR3 sequence is 19 residues long. CDR3 sequence (DNA): TGTGCCAGCACCTTATTAAGCAGGGGGCGCGACCCGAACAATCAGCCCCAGCATTTT. Translation gives CASTLLSRGRDPNNQPQHF.

V usage is TRBV11-2 and J usage is TRBJ1-5; tentative D call: TRBD1 (6 bases). The CDR3 is 14 residues long. The V and J ends lost 1 base and 6 bases respectively, with 10 bases between them. Germline V lookup: CDR1 SGHAT, CDR2 FQNNGV. The CDR3 nucleotides are TGTGCCAGCAGCTTAGCAGCAGGGGTTCAGCCCCAGCATTTT. It is translated as CASSLAAGVQPQHF.

In DNA, the CDR3 is TGTGCCAGCAGCCCCGAAGCGGGAATCACAGATACGCAGTATTTT. Protein sequence: CASSPEAGITDTQYF. This chain links TRBV7-2 with TRBJ2-3; TRBD2 matches at 7 bases. This CDR3 spans 15 amino acids. The germline V gene encodes CDR1 SGHTA and CDR2 FQGNSA. V lost 5 bases and J lost 2; bases outside the gene matches: 7.

The chain has TRBV6-4 and TRBJ2-1; 10 nucleotides agree with TRBD2. Losses at the gene ends were 3 bases for V and 5 bases for J; bases not matched to a gene: 1. Germline-derived CDR1 and CDR2 are MRHNA and SNTAGT. The CDR3 spans 14 residues. For the CDR3, the DNA is TGTGCCAGCAGTGAGGGACTAGCGCACAATGAGCAGTTCTTC. It is translated as CASSEGLAHNEQFF.

The rearrangement uses TRBV6-5 and TRBJ2-1; 7 positions match TRBD1. The CDR3 covers 12 residues. V was clipped by 5 bases and J by 9 bases; unmatched bases: 4. Germline values: CDR1 MNHEY, CDR2 SVGAGI. CDR3 in DNA: TGTGCCAGCAGTGGGGGACAGAGTGAGCAGTTCTTC. Translated: CASSGGQSEQFF.

V gene TRBV9 combines with J gene TRBJ2-1; 15 bases map to TRBD2. The CDR3 covers 17 residues. CDR1 is SGDLS, CDR2 YYNGEE, per germline. Unmatched junction bases numbered 7, after V lost 3 bases and J lost 6 bases. CDR3 sequence reads: CASSGTSGRGFFNEQFF. In DNA, the CDR3 is TGTGCCAGCAGCGGGACTAGCGGGAGGGGATTTTTCAATGAGCAGTTCTTC.

The chain couples TRBV28 to TRBJ2-7; D perhaps matches TRBD1 (6 bases). CDR1 is MDHEN, CDR2 SYDVKM, per germline. The CDR3 sequence is 13 residues long. Between the trimmed V and J ends, which lost 6 bases and 3 bases, there was a span of 12 bases. CDR3 nucleotides: TGTGCCAGCAGCCCGGGACACAACTACGAGCAGTACTTC. It yields the protein CASSPGHNYEQYF.

The V and J genes are TRBV9 and TRBJ2-5; 12 bases align to TRBD2. The germline CDR1 and CDR2 sequences are SGDLS and YYNGEE. After removal of 4 bases from V and 5 bases from J, the junction contained 9 bases not matched to a gene. The CDR3 extends over 16 amino acids. Here the CDR3 DNA reads TGTGCCAGCAGCCCGGGACTAGCGGGTAGATTGGAGACCCAGTACTTC. Amino acid sequence: CASSPGLAGRLETQYF.